One sample yielded the 23 T cell receptor beta chains listed below, sequenced in a study of blood T cell repertoires in COVID-19. Measured with immunoSEQ multiplex PCR; TCRdb has only the in-frame clones, and not every one. The sample carries about 190,000 clones, around 85% recorded once. Sequenced: peripheral blood. These receptors were taken from a man aged 50 to 60 who had recovered from COVID-19.

The V call is TRBV11-2, the J call TRBJ1-1; D possibly corresponds to TRBD1 (6 bases). The CDR3 length is 14 residues. Germline V gene data show CDR1 as SGHAT and CDR2 as FQNNGV. Trimming removed 0 bases from V and 1 base from J, with 6 bases in between. CDR3 region: CASSLEQGNTEAFF. DNA of the CDR3: TGTGCCAGCAGCTTAGAACAGGGGAACACTGAAGCTTTCTTT.

The chain employs TRBV11-2 and TRBJ2-5; 9 nucleotides align to TRBD1. This CDR3 region has 15 residues. CDR1 SGHAT and CDR2 FQNNGV come from the germline V gene. Losses at the gene ends were 5 bases for V and 5 bases for J; bases not matched to a gene: 9. CDR3 protein: CASSLGDRVTETQYF. In nucleotides, the CDR3 is TGTGCCAGCAGCCTAGGGGACAGGGTGACGGAGACCCAGTACTTC.

A word on this clone: Other DNA sequences within the sample encode an identical CDR3. V is TRBV6-2 or TRBV6-3 and J is TRBJ1-2; 8 bases are shared with TRBD1. Germline V gene lookup returns CDR1 MNHEY and CDR2 SVGEGT. V lost 6 bases and J lost 2; bases outside the gene matches: 2. The CDR3 spans 13 residues. CDR3 sequence reads: CASSGQGNYGYTF. CDR3 bases: TGTGCCAGCAGCGGACAGGGAAACTATGGCTACACCTTC.

V is TRBV30 and J is TRBJ2-2; unclear D gene. From germline, CDR1 is GTSNPN and CDR2 SVGIG (reference sequence). This CDR3 comprises 10 residues. The V end lost 3 bases, the J end lost 8 bases, and 4 bases lay between the germline ends. CDR3 in DNA: TGTGCCTGGAGGCGGGGGGAGCTGTTTTTT. Protein: CAWRRGELFF.

Here the CDR3 DNA reads TGCGCCAGCAGTGAGACGGCGAACACCGGGGAGCTGTTTTTT. Amino acid sequence: CASSETANTGELFF. V usage is TRBV10-1 and J usage is TRBJ2-2; D is unresolved. V shed 2 bases and J shed 0 bases, with 4 bases lying between them. This CDR3 has 14 residues. Germline lookup yields CDR1 WNHNN and CDR2 SYGVQD (reference sequence).

The chain combines TRBV30 with TRBJ2-5, with 7 bases matching TRBD2. The germline V gene encodes CDR1 GTSNPN and CDR2 SVGIG (reference sequence). The trim removed 2 bases at V and 2 bases at J, leaving 8 bases unmatched. This CDR3 is 15 amino acids long. For the CDR3, the DNA is TGTGCCTGGAGTTTCCTGGCGGGGGAGCAAGAGACCCAGTACTTC. As protein: CAWSFLAGEQETQYF.

The V gene is TRBV9, the J gene TRBJ1-6, with a weak D call TRBD1 (5 bases). The CDR3 spans 16 residues. V lost 0 bases to trimming and J lost 10 bases, with 17 bases between them. The germline gives CDR1 SGDLS, CDR2 YYNGEE. The CDR3 nucleotides read TGTGCCAGCAGCGTAGACCCGGATTCAGGGTACTCACCCCTCCACTTT. Amino acids: CASSVDPDSGYSPLHF.

This rearrangement joins TRBV30 to TRBJ1-3, with D possibly TRBD1 on 5 matching bases. V lost 2 bases, J lost 4 bases, and 9 bases lay in between. The CDR3 runs to 13 residues. Germline V CDR1 and CDR2: GTSNPN, SVGIG (reference sequence). CDR3 DNA sequence: TGTGCCTGGAGTAGGGGAGGCGGAAACACCATATATTTT. It is translated as CAWSRGGGNTIYF.

The chain links TRBV2 to TRBJ2-3, with 13 nucleotides matching TRBD2. CDR1 is SNHLY, CDR2 FYNNEI, per germline. Trimming removed 7 bases from V and 1 base from J; junction bases left unmatched: 11. The CDR3 has 18 residues. This CDR3 is CASIRTPTSGRRTDTQYF. Here the CDR3 DNA reads TGTGCCAGCATCAGAACCCCGACTAGCGGGAGGCGCACAGATACGCAGTATTTT.

Only a few counts were recorded for this clone. The rearrangement joins TRBV9 to TRBJ2-1; D not resolved. From germline, CDR1 is SGDLS and CDR2 YYNGEE. The CDR3 is 13 residues long. Trimming cost V 2 bases and J 4 bases, with 7 bases left between them. This chain's CDR3 is CASSVNRYNEQFF. CDR3 nucleotides: TGTGCCAGCAGCGTGAACAGATACAATGAGCAGTTCTTC.

The CDR3 spells CASSSLAAPSTDTQYF. CDR3 nucleotide sequence: TGTGCCAGCAGCTCACTAGCGGCCCCTAGCACAGATACGCAGTATTTT. The rearrangement links TRBV28 to TRBJ2-3, with 8 bases aligning to TRBD2. Germline V gene lookup returns CDR1 MDHEN and CDR2 SYDVKM. CDR3 length: 16 amino acids. J was trimmed by 0 bases and V by 6 bases; bases with no gene match: 8.

This clone was seen a few times. This chain joins TRBV29-1 and TRBJ1-2, with 7 bases lining up with TRBD1. Trimming at V came to 7 bases and at J to 10 bases, leaving 12 bases not matched to a gene. The CDR3 covers 12 residues. Germline CDR1 is SQVTM and CDR2 is ANQGSEA. CDR3 protein: CSASWDSSDYTF. Here the CDR3 DNA reads TGCAGCGCCTCTTGGGACAGCAGCGACTACACCTTC.

The count of this clone is one. Written as DNA, the CDR3 is TGTGCCAGCAGCTTACAGGGTGGCTTCCCACAAGAGACCCAGTACTTC. This encodes CASSLQGGFPQETQYF. The V gene is TRBV11-2, the J gene TRBJ2-5, with a possible D match to TRBD1 (5 bases). This CDR3 contains 16 residues. Trimming left V 2 bases short and J 2 bases short, with 15 bases between. Germline CDR1 and CDR2: SGHAT and FQNNGV.

The chain employs TRBV28 and TRBJ2-3; 10 nucleotides match TRBD2. Unmatched junction bases numbered 10, after V lost 4 bases and J lost 6 bases. From germline, CDR1 is MDHEN and CDR2 SYDVKM. The CDR3 length is 16 residues. CDR3 sequence: CASSSRGSGRLDTQYF. CDR3 bases: TGTGCCAGCAGTTCCAGGGGTAGCGGGAGGTTGGATACGCAGTATTTT.

To note about this clone: The junction departs from the called germline gene at one end, perhaps through a read error. The CDR3 region is CRPGNGYTF. The CDR3 DNA is TGTAGGCCGGGGAATGGCTACACCTTC. The V and J genes are TRBV20-1 and TRBJ1-2; D is ambiguous. CDR3 length: 9 amino acids. The V gene's germline CDR1 is DFQATT and CDR2 SNEGSKA (reference sequence).

This clone occurred a few times. V gene TRBV2 combines with J gene TRBJ2-1, with a weak D call TRBD2 (5 bases). The CDR3 totals 14 residues. Germline V CDR1 and CDR2: SNHLY, FYNNEI. The V end lost 4 bases, the J end lost 3 bases, and 10 bases lay between the germline ends. As DNA, the CDR3 is TGTGCCAGCAGTGCATCCCGGGGCTACAATGAGCAGTTCTTC. It yields the protein CASSASRGYNEQFF.

The rearrangement joins TRBV28 to TRBJ2-3, with 8 bases aligning to TRBD1. The J segment lost 4 bases and the V segment lost 1 base, leaving 19 bases of the junction unmatched. Germline CDR1 reads MDHEN; CDR2 reads SYDVKM. This CDR3 comprises 20 residues. The CDR3 DNA reads TGTGCCAGCAGTTTATCAGACAGGGGAACTGTAAGGGGTAGAGCAGATACGCAGTATTTT. Protein product: CASSLSDRGTVRGRADTQYF.

The V gene is TRBV11-2, the J gene TRBJ2-1; 13 bases map to TRBD2. Germline V lookup: CDR1 SGHAT, CDR2 FQNNGV. The CDR3 runs to 15 residues. Trimming removed 5 bases from V and 6 bases from J; junction bases left unmatched: 4. CDR3 protein: CASSRTSGSLNEQFF. The CDR3 DNA follows: TGTGCCAGCAGCAGGACTAGCGGGAGCCTCAATGAGCAGTTCTTC.

The chain is built from TRBV7-9 and TRBJ1-4; 9 bases map to TRBD1. With V trimmed by 5 bases and J by 8 bases, 9 bases remained unmatched. Germline V gene sequence: CDR1 SEHNR, CDR2 FQNEAQ (reference sequence). The CDR3 has 15 residues. CDR3 region: CASSSRDRDGEKLFF. The CDR3 region has the DNA TGTGCCAGCAGCAGCCGGGACAGGGATGGAGAAAAACTGTTTTTT. Supplemented by reference TRBV7-9 and TRBJ1-4, the full variable domain reads DTGVSQNPRHKITKRGQNVTFRCDPISEHNRLYWYRQTLGQGPEFLTYFQNEAQLEKSRLLSDRFSAERPKGSFSTLEIQRTEQGDSAMYLCASSSRDRDGEKLFFGSGTQLSVL.

The chain employs TRBV6-5 and TRBJ2-4; 9 bases are a match to TRBD1. Losses at the gene ends were 6 bases for V and 6 bases for J; bases not matched to a gene: 3. CDR1 is MNHEY, CDR2 SVGAGI, per germline. The CDR3 consists of 13 residues. CDR3 region: CASSRGQGNIQYF. The CDR3 DNA reads as TGTGCCAGCAGCAGGGGACAGGGAAACATTCAGTACTTC.

The V and J genes are TRBV30 and TRBJ2-4, with D perhaps TRBD2 (5 bases). V was clipped by 4 bases and J by 2 bases, with 12 bases between them. The CDR3 has 14 residues. Germline V gene lookup returns CDR1 GTSNPN and CDR2 SVGIG (reference sequence). This chain's CDR3 is CAWTSRGPKNIQYF. The DNA for the CDR3 is TGTGCCTGGACCTCCCGGGGTCCCAAAAACATTCAGTACTTC. The complete variable domain, with remaining parts taken from reference TRBV30 and TRBJ2-4, reads SQTIHQWPATLVQPVGSPLSLECTVEGTSNPNLYWYRQAAGRGLQLLFYSVGIGQISSEVPQNLSASRPQDRQFILSSKKLLLSDSGFYLCAWTSRGPKNIQYFGAGTRLSVL.

The genes are TRBV5-4 and TRBJ1-1, with 10 bases matching TRBD1. This CDR3 contains 14 residues. Germline CDR1 is SGHNT and CDR2 is YYREEE (reference sequence). Germline trimming cut 4 bases from V and 4 bases from J; bases unmatched to any gene: 4. This CDR3 is CASSVGQGGTEAFF. CDR3 sequence (DNA): TGTGCCAGCAGCGTTGGACAGGGGGGCACTGAAGCTTTCTTT.

This clone has more than one count but fewer than ten. V gene TRBV19 combines with J gene TRBJ2-1; 8 bases match TRBD2. Trimming cost V 7 bases and J 4 bases; bases outside gene matches: 12. The CDR3 extends over 16 amino acids. CDR1 and CDR2 from the germline V gene are LNHDA and SQIVND (reference sequence). CDR3 sequence: CASTVMASGPYNEQFF. The CDR3 coding sequence is TGTGCCAGTACGGTTATGGCTAGCGGGCCTTACAATGAGCAGTTCTTC.